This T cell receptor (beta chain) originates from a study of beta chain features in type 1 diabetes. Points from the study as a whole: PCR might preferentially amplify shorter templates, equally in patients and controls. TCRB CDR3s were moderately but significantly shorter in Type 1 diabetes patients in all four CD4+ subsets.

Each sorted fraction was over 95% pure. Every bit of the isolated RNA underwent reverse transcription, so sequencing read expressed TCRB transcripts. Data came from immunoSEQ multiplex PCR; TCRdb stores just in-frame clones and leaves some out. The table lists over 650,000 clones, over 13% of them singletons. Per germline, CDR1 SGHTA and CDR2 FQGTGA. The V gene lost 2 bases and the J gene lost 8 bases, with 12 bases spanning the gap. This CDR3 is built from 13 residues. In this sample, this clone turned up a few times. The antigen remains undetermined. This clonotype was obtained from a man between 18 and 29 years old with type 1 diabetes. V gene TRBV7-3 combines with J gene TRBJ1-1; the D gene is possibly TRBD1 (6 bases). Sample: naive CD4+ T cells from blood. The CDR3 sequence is CASSLEETGEAFF. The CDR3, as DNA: TGTGCCAGCAGCTTAGAGGAGACAGGAGAAGCTTTCTTT.